Listed here are 15 T cell receptor beta chains from one sample, sequenced in a study of control samples from healthy donors and cancer patients. Sequencing was performed with immunoSEQ multiplex PCR; in TCRdb, only in-frame clones are kept and a portion is missing. The repertoire has roughly 63,000 clones, almost 90% of them found once; the top ten carry around 6%. The sample consisted of PBMCs. These receptor sequences come from a man aged 60 to 69 with colorectal cancer.

This chain links TRBV4-2 with TRBJ2-1; D not certain. The CDR3 covers 16 residues. V lost 0 bases to trimming and J lost 0 bases, with 9 bases between them. Germline CDR1 LGHNA, CDR2 YNFKEQ. CDR3 protein: CASSQDDLSSYNEQFF. The DNA of the CDR3 is TGTGCCAGCAGCCAAGACGACCTGAGCTCCTACAATGAGCAGTTCTTC.

The chain has TRBV7-9 and TRBJ2-7; the D call may be TRBD1 or TRBD2 (6 bases each). Germline CDR1 is SEHNR and CDR2 is FQNEAQ (reference sequence). The CDR3 is made up of 13 amino acids. V dropped 3 bases and J dropped 2 bases, with 8 bases sitting between them. CDR3 DNA: TGTGCCAGCAGCTTCGGGGGCCCCTACGAGCAGTACTTC. Residues: CASSFGGPYEQYF.

The rearrangement links TRBV5-6 to TRBJ2-7, with TRBD1 as a possible D gene (6 bases). The length of the CDR3 is 14 residues. Germline-derived CDR1 and CDR2 are SGHDT and YYEEEE. V was cut by 1 base and J by 0 bases, with 8 bases left in between. Here the CDR3 DNA reads TGTGCCAGCAGCTTGACAGGGACCTCCTACGAGCAGTACTTC. Protein: CASSLTGTSYEQYF.

The rearrangement links TRBV2 to TRBJ2-5, with D uncertain. Germline assignment: CDR1 SNHLY and CDR2 FYNNEI. The V end lost 6 bases, the J end lost 0 bases, and 5 bases lay between the germline ends. The CDR3 sequence is 12 residues long. CDR3 region: CASRWDQETQYF. As DNA, the CDR3 is TGTGCCAGCAGGTGGGACCAAGAGACCCAGTACTTC.

The chain combines TRBV11-2 with TRBJ2-1; 10 positions match TRBD1. Germline-derived CDR1 and CDR2 are SGHAT and FQNNGV. The CDR3 is 15 amino acids. V lost 5 bases to trimming and J lost 2 bases; unmatched junction nucleotides: 3. The CDR3 region is CASSQGQGTYNEQFF. The CDR3 bases are TGTGCCAGCAGCCAGGGACAGGGGACCTACAATGAGCAGTTCTTC.

The V gene is TRBV30, the J gene TRBJ1-1, with D unclear. Trimming stripped 1 base from V and 10 bases from J, with 7 bases between. This CDR3 comprises 10 residues. From germline, CDR1 is GTSNPN and CDR2 SVGIG (reference sequence). DNA of the CDR3: TGTGCCTGGAGTGAACGGGTAGCTTTCTTT. Its translation is CAWSERVAFF.

To note about this clone: Different DNA sequences within this sample yield the same CDR3. The chain uses TRBV5-6 and TRBJ2-7; the D is unclear. Germline-derived CDR1 and CDR2 are SGHDT and YYEEEE. With 3 bases removed from V and 0 bases from J, the gap between germline ends came to 1 base. This CDR3 is 11 amino acids long. CDR3: CASSSSYEQYF. As DNA, the CDR3 is TGTGCCAGCAGCTCCTCCTACGAGCAGTACTTC.

V is TRBV24-1 and J is TRBJ2-5; 8 positions agree with TRBD2. The CDR3 consists of 15 residues. Germline CDR1 and CDR2: KGHDR and SFDVKD. V trimming: 3 bases; J trimming: 3 bases; junction bases outside the gene matches: 5. The CDR3 reads CATSDPRGGEETQYF. CDR3 sequence (DNA): TGTGCCACCAGTGATCCCCGGGGGGGGGAAGAGACCCAGTACTTC.

The V and J genes are TRBV11-3 and TRBJ2-7; a possible D gene is TRBD1 (5 bases). The CDR3 is 12 amino acids. The germline V gene has CDR1 SGHNT and CDR2 YENEEA. Trimming pared 5 bases from V and 3 bases from J, leaving 8 bases between. CDR3 region: CASSADSYEQYF. The CDR3 DNA reads TGTGCCAGCAGCGCCGACAGCTACGAGCAGTACTTC. Full variable domain (rest looked up from reference TRBV11-3 and TRBJ2-7): EAGVVQSPRYKIIEKKQPVAFWCNPISGHNTLYWYLQNLGQGPELLIRYENEEAVDDSQLPKDRFSAERLKGVDSTLKIQPAELGDSAVYLCASSADSYEQYFGPGTRLTVT.

The chain uses TRBV3-1 (or the pseudogene TRBV3-2) and TRBJ1-1; TRBD1 matches 8 bases. Germline V gives CDR1 LGHDT, CDR2 YNNKEL (reference sequence). There are 13 residues in the CDR3. The V gene end was trimmed by 2 bases and the J gene end by 8 bases; junction bases not matched to a gene: 4. CDR3: CASSQSGGLEAFF. CDR3 coding DNA: TGTGCCAGCAGCCAATCAGGGGGCTTGGAAGCTTTCTTT.

The chain joins TRBV19 to TRBJ2-3, with 9 bases aligning to TRBD1. The CDR3 consists of 16 residues. Germline V CDR1 and CDR2: LNHDA, SQIVND (reference sequence). Trimming cost V 6 bases and J 3 bases; bases outside gene matches: 10. The CDR3 loop is CASSSGRDRVTDTQYF. The CDR3 DNA is TGTGCCAGTAGCAGCGGCCGGGACAGGGTAACAGATACGCAGTATTTT.

V gene TRBV18 combines with J gene TRBJ2-1, with 9 bases identical to TRBD2. J gave up 6 bases and V 2 bases, and 5 bases lay outside the gene matches. Germline V gene lookup returns CDR1 KGHSH and CDR2 LQKENI. This CDR3 region has 15 residues. CDR3 nucleotides: TGTGCCAGCTCACCAGGGGTAGCGGGGGCCAATGAGCAGTTCTTC. This codes for CASSPGVAGANEQFF.

On this clone itself: At the DNA level, this CDR3 is encoded by other sequences in the same sample as well. V is TRBV6-5 and J is TRBJ2-3; D gene unclear. This CDR3 is 12 amino acids long. Per germline, CDR1 MNHEY and CDR2 SVGAGI. V lost 4 bases, J lost 0 bases, and 2 bases lay in between. CDR3 sequence reads: CASSSSTDTQYF. The CDR3 nucleotides are TGTGCCAGCAGTTCTAGCACAGATACGCAGTATTTT.

The chain links TRBV19 to TRBJ2-7, with 8 bases matching TRBD1. V trimming: 10 bases; J trimming: 2 bases; junction bases outside the gene matches: 7. Germline V gives CDR1 LNHDA, CDR2 SQIVND (reference sequence). The CDR3 length is 13 residues. The CDR3 coding sequence is TGTGCCATCCGGACAGGGTGGCCCTACGAGCAGTACTTC. Amino acids: CAIRTGWPYEQYF.

The chain links TRBV2 to TRBJ1-3, with D hard to call. This CDR3 is built from 15 residues. Per germline, CDR1 SNHLY and CDR2 FYNNEI. The V end lost 3 bases, the J end lost 4 bases, and 13 bases lay between the germline ends. CDR3 nucleotide sequence: TGTGCCAGCAGTGATCGTGGGAAAGGGGGAAACACCATATATTTT. Amino acids: CASSDRGKGGNTIYF.